A selection of T cell receptor beta chains follows, all from one sample in a study of blood T cell repertoires in COVID-19. Sequenced by immunoSEQ multiplex PCR; TCRdb stores in-frame clones only, minus some. The table lists roughly 100,000 clones, more than 75% of them singletons, with around 3% in the top ten. Sequences were obtained from peripheral blood. Receptors were obtained from a man aged 50 or older with active or convalescent COVID-19. Both conserved end residues are part of each CDR3. D genes are given only for firm matches.

v_call,d_call,j_call,cdr3_aa
TRBV30,TRBD2,TRBJ2-4,CAWSVKSASGVLVTKNIQYF
TRBV11-3,NA,TRBJ1-1,CASSFWEHTEAFF
TRBV2,TRBD1,TRBJ1-2,CASIVDRGPYGYTF
TRBV6-2/TRBV6-3,NA,TRBJ2-1,CASSTPGLSNEQFF
TRBV24-1,TRBD1,TRBJ1-2,CATSAGTGNYGYTF
TRBV2,NA,TRBJ1-5,CASSEDRVQPQHF
TRBV6-6,TRBD2,TRBJ2-2,CASRAGDGELFF
TRBV19,NA,TRBJ1-4,CAGHGREVPVLRATNEKLFF
TRBV5-5,TRBD1,TRBJ2-2,CASRAGTGASGELFF
TRBV28,NA,TRBJ2-7,CASSLWQDIAYEQYF
TRBV6-5,NA,TRBJ2-2,CASSWGVAGELFF
TRBV6-5,NA,TRBJ2-1,CASTGGGTDYNEQFF
TRBV6-5,NA,TRBJ1-6,CASSYENTSPLHF
TRBV27,TRBD1,TRBJ1-6,CASKEMTGGNSPLHF
TRBV6-4,TRBD2,TRBJ2-3,CASSATSGGTDTQYF
TRBV28,TRBD1,TRBJ1-2,CASSWGLGTGSNYGYTF
TRBV18,NA,TRBJ1-2,CASSPPNKNYGYTF
TRBV6-4,NA,TRBJ2-3,CATTWIGSGDTQYF
TRBV18,TRBD1,TRBJ1-1,CASSGRQGASAEAFF
TRBV5-1,NA,TRBJ2-7,CASSWEGTSYEQYF
TRBV5-1,TRBD1,TRBJ2-1,CASSLPGQVYNEQFF
TRBV6-6,NA,TRBJ1-4,CASRLQGGNEKLFF
TRBV28,TRBD1,TRBJ1-5,CASKRTGAHSNQPQHF